This is a list of T cell receptor beta chains from one sample in a study of blood T cell repertoires in COVID-19. Some clones are missing from TCRdb's copy, which holds only in-frame ones; the method was immunoSEQ multiplex PCR. The table lists around 300,000 clones, nearly 90% of them singletons. The material sequenced was PBMCs or T cells enriched from blood (not recorded which). The receptors originated from a woman in her fifties or sixties who had recovered from COVID-19. CDR3s include the opening cysteine and the closing phenylalanine or tryptophan. The order of the fields is clone size, CDR3 length, V gene, J gene, D gene, CDR3 protein, CDR3 DNA. The D gene is left open where the match is weak. For some rows the clone size is stated as once, few or many, or as a class when expanded; others skip it.

-	19	TRBV10-2	TRBJ2-7	-	CASSECLFSPPHNTYEQYF	TGCGCCAGCAGTGAGTGTCTTTTTTCACCCCCCCACAACACCTACGAGCAGTACTTC
-	15	TRBV3-1/TRBV3-2	TRBJ2-1	TRBD2	CASSLGLAGENEQFF	TGTGCCAGCAGCTTGGGACTAGCGGGGGAAAATGAGCAGTTCTTC
once	16	TRBV5-3	TRBJ1-2	TRBD1	CARSLQPGGRHYGYTF	TGTGCCAGAAGCCTCCAACCAGGGGGCCGCCACTATGGCTACACCTTC
-	14	TRBV4-1	TRBJ1-2	TRBD1	CATTPGTGPFGYTF	TGCGCCACCACCCCCGGGACAGGCCCATTTGGCTACACCTTC
-	16	TRBV3-1/TRBV3-2	TRBJ2-7	TRBD1	CASSQDTGVPLYEQYF	TGTGCCAGCAGCCAAGACACAGGGGTTCCCCTCTACGAGCAGTACTTC
-	13	TRBV27	TRBJ1-6	-	CASREQYNSPLHF	TGTGCCAGCAGGGAGCAGTATAATTCACCCCTCCACTTT
-	17	TRBV15	TRBJ2-2	-	CATSRVKWTANTGELFF	TGTGCCACCAGCAGAGTAAAGTGGACAGCGAACACCGGGGAGCTGTTTTTT
-	19	TRBV4-2	TRBJ2-6	TRBD2	CASAPKEGRGISGANVLTF	TGTGCCAGCGCCCCAAAAGAGGGGAGGGGTATCTCTGGGGCCAACGTCCTGACTTTC
-	15	TRBV9	TRBJ2-7	TRBD2	CASSVDSGRGYEQYF	TGTGCCAGCAGCGTTGATAGCGGGAGAGGCTACGAGCAGTACTTC
-	17	TRBV28	TRBJ1-2	-	CASSSTDRLRHPYGYTF	TGTGCCAGCAGTTCCACCGACAGGCTACGGCACCCCTATGGCTACACCTTC
-	15	TRBV11-2	TRBJ2-7	TRBD2	CASSIGTSRTYEQYF	TGTGCCAGCAGCATCGGGACTAGCCGAACCTACGAGCAGTACTTC
-	14	TRBV4-2	TRBJ2-7	TRBD1	CASSHMDRDNEQYF	TGTGCCAGCAGCCACATGGACAGGGACAACGAGCAGTACTTC
-	13	TRBV3-1/TRBV3-2	TRBJ1-1	-	CASSQEGITEAFF	TGTGCCAGCAGCCAAGAGGGCATCACTGAAGCTTTCTTT
-	18	TRBV7-3	TRBJ1-2	TRBD1	CASSLTAGQGSSNYGYTF	TGTGCCAGCAGCTTAACCGCGGGACAGGGGTCTTCTAACTATGGCTACACCTTC
-	14	TRBV9	TRBJ2-5	TRBD2	CASSGGGGLETQYF	TGTGCCAGCAGTGGTGGCGGGGGGCTAGAGACCCAGTACTTC
-	11	TRBV2	TRBJ2-7	-	CASRQEAEQYF	TGTGCCAGTCGACAGGAGGCCGAGCAGTACTTC
once	12	TRBV27	TRBJ2-1	-	CASSRSYNEQFF	TGTGCCAGCAGTCGGAGTTACAATGAGCAGTTCTTC
-	16	TRBV5-5	TRBJ2-2	TRBD2	CASSLNGGRDSGELFF	TGTGCCAGCAGCCTGAATGGCGGGAGGGATTCCGGGGAGCTGTTTTTT
-	16	TRBV9	TRBJ2-5	TRBD1	CASSKTGQGMVETQYF	TGTGCCAGCAGCAAAACGGGACAGGGGATGGTGGAGACCCAGTACTTC
-	13	TRBV9	TRBJ1-2	-	CASSVRGSYGYTF	TGTGCCAGCAGCGTCCGGGGGTCCTATGGCTACACCTTC
-	13	TRBV7-9	TRBJ1-2	-	CASSFRDSYGYTF	TGTGCCAGCAGCTTCAGGGATAGCTATGGCTACACCTTC
-	14	TRBV2	TRBJ1-5	TRBD1	CASSDSTGAQPQHF	TGTGCCAGCAGTGACTCGACAGGGGCTCAGCCCCAGCATTTT
-	15	TRBV10-3	TRBJ2-5	TRBD2	CAISQTSGYQETQYF	TGTGCCATCAGTCAGACTAGCGGCTACCAAGAGACCCAGTACTTC
once	16	TRBV7-7	TRBJ2-3	TRBD2	CASSSGLAGGRDTQYF	TGTGCTAGCAGCTCGGGACTAGCGGGGGGTCGAGATACGCAGTATTTT
-	11	TRBV6-9	TRBJ1-2	TRBD1	CARPGQPGSTF	TGTGCCAGGCCGGGACAGCCAGGTTCCACCTTC
once	14	TRBV10-3	TRBJ1-4	TRBD1	CAISGPTGNEKLFF	TGTGCCATCAGTGGGCCGACAGGGAATGAAAAACTGTTTTTT
-	15	TRBV25-1	TRBJ2-1	TRBD2	CASSEYGRGTSGKFF	TGTGCCAGCAGTGAATATGGGCGAGGGACTAGCGGGAAGTTCTTC
-	14	TRBV18	TRBJ1-4	TRBD1	CASSPTGANEKLFF	TGTGCCAGCTCCCCTACAGGGGCTAATGAAAAACTGTTTTTT
-	14	TRBV10-3	TRBJ2-7	TRBD2	CAISDQRGGEEQYF	TGTGCCATCAGTGACCAGCGGGGGGGTGAGGAGCAGTACTTC
-	15	TRBV6-4	TRBJ2-1	TRBD2	CASSDSREGLHEQFF	TGTGCCAGCAGTGACTCTCGGGAGGGCCTCCATGAGCAGTTCTTC
-	14	TRBV29-1	TRBJ1-1	TRBD1	CSVAPQGGNTEAFF	TGCAGCGTGGCCCCGCAGGGGGGGAACACTGAAGCTTTCTTT
-	15	TRBV7-2	TRBJ2-1	TRBD2	CASSLAVGRGDEQFF	TGTGCCAGCAGCTTAGCCGTAGGGAGGGGCGATGAGCAGTTCTTC
-	15	TRBV19	TRBJ1-5	-	CASSIKTGLNQPQHF	TGTGCCAGTAGTATAAAGACAGGACTCAATCAGCCCCAGCATTTT
-	14	TRBV2	TRBJ1-5	-	CASTILGAQQPQHF	TGTGCCAGCACCATATTGGGGGCCCAACAGCCCCAGCATTTT
-	15	TRBV6-5	TRBJ2-2	TRBD2	CASSSGTSNAGELFF	TGTGCCAGCAGTTCCGGGACTAGCAATGCCGGGGAGCTGTTTTTT
-	15	TRBV19	TRBJ2-1	-	CASSISWGRLNEQFF	TGTGCCAGTAGTATTTCGTGGGGGCGTCTAAATGAGCAGTTCTTC
-	13	TRBV19	TRBJ1-5	-	CASNHASNQPQHF	TGTGCCAGTAACCATGCGTCGAATCAGCCCCAGCATTTT
-	14	TRBV10-3	TRBJ2-7	TRBD1	CAIRPGQSSYEQYF	TGTGCCATCAGACCGGGACAGAGCTCCTACGAGCAGTACTTC
-	17	TRBV28	TRBJ1-1	TRBD1	CASSFGGPGGMNTEAFF	TGTGCCAGCAGTTTTGGTGGACCAGGGGGAATGAACACTGAAGCTTTCTTT
-	13	TRBV12-3/TRBV12-4	TRBJ1-1	-	CASSLRVQGEAFF	TGTGCCAGCAGTTTAAGGGTACAGGGTGAAGCTTTCTTT
-	12	TRBV20-1	TRBJ1-4	-	CSASLSNEKLFF	TGCAGTGCTAGTTTGAGTAATGAAAAACTGTTTTTT
-	14	TRBV5-4	TRBJ1-1	-	CASSWGTSNTEAFF	TGTGCCAGCAGCTGGGGGACTTCTAACACTGAAGCTTTCTTT
-	16	TRBV24-1	TRBJ2-5	TRBD2	CATSDFRTSGRETQYF	TGTGCCACCAGTGATTTTCGGACTAGCGGGAGAGAGACCCAGTACTTC
-	13	TRBV7-9	TRBJ2-1	TRBD2	CASSLALAGVQFF	TGTGCCAGCAGCTTAGCACTAGCGGGAGTTCAGTTCTTC
many	15	TRBV13	TRBJ1-6	TRBD1	CASSARTGVRSPLHF	TGTGCCAGCAGCGCCCGGACAGGGGTACGTTCACCCCTCCACTTT
few	14	TRBV5-1	TRBJ1-1	TRBD1	CASSQLTGSTEAFF	TGCGCCAGCAGCCAACTGACAGGGAGCACTGAAGCTTTCTTT
many	13	TRBV30	TRBJ1-5	TRBD1	CAWGWDSNQPQHF	TGTGCCTGGGGCTGGGACAGTAATCAGCCCCAGCATTTT
-	14	TRBV5-4	TRBJ2-7	-	CASSQQGISYEQYF	TGTGCCAGCAGCCAACAGGGTATCTCCTACGAGCAGTACTTC
-	15	TRBV7-9	TRBJ2-7	TRBD2	CASSPWASGTYEQYF	TGTGCCAGCAGCCCTTGGGCTAGCGGGACCTACGAGCAGTACTTC